Shown below are 29 T cell receptor beta chains from a single sample sequenced in a study of cytomegalovirus exposure and HLA in healthy donors. Vbeta (60) and Jbeta (13) primers were used in the PCR. Data came from immunoSEQ multiplex PCR; TCRdb stores just in-frame clones and leaves some out. Of about 120,000 clones in the sample, roughly a sixth were seen once. The source material was PBMCs. Receptor source: a female donor in good health and CMV-seropositive.

V and J are TRBV28 and TRBJ1-4; D gene uncertain. Trimming pared 6 bases from V and 4 bases from J, leaving 9 bases between. CDR1 is MDHEN, CDR2 SYDVKM, per germline. This CDR3 has 13 residues. This chain's CDR3 is CASSFGSNEKLFF. CDR3 nucleotide sequence: TGTGCCAGCAGCTTTGGGAGTAATGAAAAACTGTTTTTT.

This sequence joins TRBV5-1 and TRBJ2-6; 7 bases match TRBD1. In germline, CDR1 is SGHRS, CDR2 YFSETQ. The J segment lost 1 base and the V segment lost 4 bases, leaving 8 bases of the junction unmatched. This CDR3 comprises 17 residues. CDR3: CASSQGQVYSGANVLTF. In DNA form, the CDR3 reads TGCGCCAGCAGCCAAGGACAGGTATATTCTGGGGCCAACGTCCTGACTTTC. Supplemented by reference TRBV5-1 and TRBJ2-6, the full variable domain reads KAGVTQTPRYLIKTRGQQVTLSCSPISGHRSVSWYQQTPGQGLQFLFEYFSETQRNKGNFPGRFSGRQFSNSRSEMNVSTLELGDSALYLCASSQGQVYSGANVLTFGAGSRLTVL.

This chain uses TRBV4-1 with TRBJ2-5; 7 bases line up with TRBD2. Germline trimming cut 4 bases from V and 5 bases from J; bases unmatched to any gene: 13. There are 16 residues in the CDR3. Per the germline V gene, CDR1 is MGHRA and CDR2 is YSYEKL. The CDR3 nucleotides are TGCGCCAGCAGCCCTGTCCGGGGAGCGGGGTGGGAGACCCAGTACTTC. It translates to CASSPVRGAGWETQYF.

In its sample, this clone was seen many times. The chain has TRBV11-2 and TRBJ2-3; 8 nucleotides line up with TRBD2. With 5 bases clipped from V and 0 bases from J, the junction kept 4 bases outside the gene matches. CDR3 length: 15 residues. CDR1 is SGHAT and CDR2 is FQNNGV in the germline V gene. CDR3 loop: CASSPWTSSTDTQYF. The CDR3 DNA reads as TGTGCCAGCAGCCCCTGGACTAGCAGCACAGATACGCAGTATTTT.

There are a few counts of this clone. This chain connects TRBV5-1 to TRBJ2-5, with 8 bases lining up with TRBD1. CDR1 and CDR2 from the germline V gene are SGHRS and YFSETQ. V gave up 3 bases and J gave up 4 bases; unmatched junction bases: 8. The CDR3 covers 15 residues. CDR3 protein: CASSYDRGDTETQYF. CDR3 DNA sequence: TGCGCCAGCAGCTACGACAGGGGAGATACAGAGACCCAGTACTTC.

Concerning this clone itself: Distinct nucleotide sequences in the sample also encode this CDR3. The chain uses TRBV5-6 and TRBJ1-6, with D perhaps TRBD1 (6 bases). Trimming removed 3 bases from V and 4 bases from J, with 11 bases in between. The germline V gene encodes CDR1 SGHDT and CDR2 YYEEEE. This CDR3 has 15 residues. The CDR3 bases are TGTGCCAGCAGCTCTATGACAGGATATAATTCACCCCTCCACTTT. It yields the protein CASSSMTGYNSPLHF. Full variable domain (remainder filled in from reference TRBV5-6 and TRBJ1-6): DAGVTQSPTHLIKTRGQQVTLRCSPKSGHDTVSWYQQALGQGPQFIFQYYEEEERQRGNFPDRFSGHQFPNYSSELNVNALLLGDSALYLCASSSMTGYNSPLHFGNGTRLTVT.

The table lists this clone with a few counts. The chain employs TRBV25-1 and TRBJ1-5; TRBD1 agrees at 12 bases. After removal of 7 bases from V and 14 bases from J, the junction contained 6 bases not matched to a gene. The CDR3 extends over 12 amino acids. Germline assignment: CDR1 MGHDK and CDR2 SYGVNS. CDR3 coding DNA: TGTGCCAGCACCCGGGACAGGGGGCGTGAGCATTTT. It yields the protein CASTRDRGREHF.

This clone was observed a handful of times. V and J are TRBV4-3 and TRBJ1-2; possibly TRBD1 for D (5 bases). Trimming pared 4 bases from V and 6 bases from J, leaving 21 bases between. The CDR3 sequence is 16 residues long. Germline V gene data show CDR1 as LGHNA and CDR2 as YSLEER. The chain's CDR3 is CASSPLIGGDGNGYTF. The CDR3 bases are TGCGCCAGCAGCCCGCTTATCGGGGGGGATGGAAATGGCTACACCTTC.

This clone was found a few times. This chain joins TRBV4-2 and TRBJ2-1; tentative D call: TRBD1 (5 bases). The CDR3 sequence is 16 residues long. Trimming removed 2 bases from V and 4 bases from J, with 15 bases in between. Germline CDR1 and CDR2: LGHNA and YNFKEQ. The CDR3 spells CASSQQGVLGYNEQFF. The DNA of the CDR3 is TGTGCCAGCAGCCAACAAGGGGTGCTAGGGTACAATGAGCAGTTCTTC.

This clone has a single count. The chain is built from TRBV11-2 and TRBJ2-1; 11 bases are a match to TRBD2. Germline V gives CDR1 SGHAT, CDR2 FQNNGV. This CDR3 comprises 15 residues. Germline trimming cut 5 bases from V and 6 bases from J; bases unmatched to any gene: 6. The CDR3 region is CASSLAGGFLNEQFF. The CDR3 nucleotides are TGTGCCAGCAGCCTAGCGGGGGGTTTCCTCAATGAGCAGTTCTTC.

The V gene is TRBV5-6, the J gene TRBJ2-7; TRBD2 agrees at 8 bases. Trimming at V came to 4 bases and at J to 5 bases, leaving 14 bases not matched to a gene. This CDR3 has 16 amino acids. Germline values: CDR1 SGHDT, CDR2 YYEEEE. CDR3 loop: CASSPGGLAGSHEQYF. The CDR3 nucleotides are TGTGCCAGCAGCCCGGGGGGGTTAGCGGGAAGCCACGAGCAGTACTTC.

CDR3 protein: CASSQDRQGDVEQYF. The CDR3 region has the DNA TGCGCCAGCAGCCAAGACCGACAGGGGGACGTAGAGCAGTACTTC. The V call is TRBV4-3, the J call TRBJ2-7, with 9 bases lining up with TRBD1. V shed 0 bases and J 7 bases; nucleotides not matched to a gene: 7. The germline V gene has CDR1 LGHNA and CDR2 YSLEER. CDR3 length: 15 amino acids.

The CDR3 bases are TGTGCCAGCAGTTTCAACATTAGGGGAAGGGGCTATGGCTACACCTTC. This translates into CASSFNIRGRGYGYTF. V gene TRBV27 combines with J gene TRBJ1-2, with a tentative D call TRBD1 (5 bases). Germline values: CDR1 MNHEY, CDR2 SMNVEV (reference sequence). With 3 bases removed from V and 4 bases from J, the gap between germline ends came to 18 bases. The CDR3 covers 16 residues.

In this sample, this clone turned up a few times. The chain combines TRBV30 with TRBJ1-5; D unclear. CDR3 size: 13 residues. V was shortened by 3 bases and J by 3 bases, with 9 bases between the two germline ends. Germline CDR1 and CDR2: GTSNPN and SVGIG (reference sequence). CDR3 protein: CAWSGLFNQPQHF. As DNA, the CDR3 is TGTGCCTGGAGCGGACTGTTCAATCAGCCCCAGCATTTT.

The chain combines TRBV7-9 with TRBJ1-6; no reliable D call. This CDR3 is 13 amino acids long. Germline CDR1 SEHNR, CDR2 FQNEAQ (reference sequence). V dropped 1 base and J dropped 8 bases, with 6 bases sitting between them. In nucleotides, the CDR3 is TGTGCCAGCAGCTTAGAATTCTATTCACCCCTCCACTTT. This translates into CASSLEFYSPLHF.

This clone was observed a few times. The chain recombines TRBV29-1 with TRBJ1-1; no clear D. CDR1 and CDR2 (germline): SQVTM, ANQGSEA. Trimming cost V 0 bases and J 7 bases, with 18 bases left between them. The CDR3 has 15 residues. CDR3 sequence: CSVEDSGFSQIEAFF. The CDR3 nucleotides are TGCAGCGTTGAAGATTCGGGTTTCTCGCAGATTGAAGCTTTCTTT.

Only a few counts were recorded for this clone. V gene TRBV30 combines with J gene TRBJ2-3, with TRBD2 matching 7 bases. The junction had 1 base not matched to a gene; V was cut back by 8 bases and J by 5 bases. CDR1 GTSNPN and CDR2 SVGIG come from the germline V gene (reference sequence). CDR3 size: 10 residues. The CDR3 nucleotides read TGTGCCGGGGGGGGAGATACGCAGTATTTT. Translated: CAGGGDTQYF.

The V and J genes are TRBV7-2 and TRBJ2-7; 7 bases fit TRBD1. V trimming: 6 bases; J trimming: 3 bases; junction bases outside the gene matches: 11. CDR1 and CDR2 (germline): SGHTA, FQGNSA. This CDR3 spans 15 amino acids. The DNA of the CDR3 is TGTGCCAGCAGTTACTCGACAGGGAATTACTACGAGCAGTACTTC. Translating gives CASSYSTGNYYEQYF.

There are a few counts of this clone. The CDR3 DNA reads TGTGCCAGCAGGGTAAAAGCGGGAGGGAACAATGAGCAGTTCTTC. This encodes CASRVKAGGNNEQFF. The chain employs TRBV6-1 and TRBJ2-1; 10 bases align to TRBD2. Looked up from germline, CDR1 is MNHNS and CDR2 is SASEGT. This CDR3 contains 15 residues. With 6 bases clipped from V and 5 bases from J, the junction kept 7 bases outside the gene matches.

A few counts support this clone. The chain is built from TRBV19 and TRBJ2-7; tentatively, D is TRBD2 (6 bases). V lost 5 bases to trimming and J lost 5 bases, with 16 bases between them. Germline V lookup: CDR1 LNHDA, CDR2 SQIVND (reference sequence). This CDR3 spans 14 amino acids. The CDR3 sequence is CASSGERGGNEQYF. The CDR3 DNA sequence: TGTGCCAGTAGTGGGGAACGTGGAGGGAACGAGCAGTACTTC.

This clone has a handful of counts. The rearrangement links TRBV10-3 to TRBJ2-5, with 7 bases identical to TRBD1. The CDR3 extends over 13 amino acids. The V and J ends lost 11 bases and 2 bases, in that order; junction bases with no gene match: 8. CDR1 and CDR2 from the germline V gene are ENHRY and SYGVKD. The DNA for the CDR3 is TGTGCCTATCATCTGACAGGGCAAGAGACCCAGTACTTC. Residues: CAYHLTGQETQYF.

This clone was seen a handful of times. The chain couples TRBV5-6 to TRBJ2-7; 7 nucleotides line up with TRBD1. Germline-derived CDR1 and CDR2 are SGHDT and YYEEEE. This CDR3 is 15 amino acids long. J gave up 1 base and V 2 bases, and 6 bases lay outside the gene matches. The CDR3 sequence: CASSFPGTESYEQYF. The DNA for the CDR3 is TGTGCCAGCAGCTTCCCCGGGACAGAGTCCTACGAGCAGTACTTC.

Only a few counts were recorded for this clone. The chain uses TRBV7-9 and TRBJ1-2; 9 positions match TRBD1. The germline CDR1 and CDR2 sequences are SEHNR and FQNEAQ (reference sequence). The CDR3 is 14 residues long. V lost 5 bases to trimming and J lost 4 bases; unmatched junction nucleotides: 5. CDR3 in amino acids: CASSLEGQGYGYTF. CDR3 nucleotides: TGTGCCAGCAGCCTAGAGGGACAGGGCTATGGCTACACCTTC.

This clone has a handful of counts. Other nucleotide sequences from this sample produce the same CDR3. This rearrangement joins TRBV7-9 to TRBJ1-1; the D gene is possibly TRBD1 (5 bases). V was clipped by 2 bases and J by 0 bases, with 7 bases between them. Germline V gene lookup returns CDR1 SEHNR and CDR2 FQNEAQ (reference sequence). This CDR3 is 14 amino acids long. Written as DNA, the CDR3 is TGTGCCAGCAGCTTACAGGGTATGAACACTGAAGCTTTCTTT. Encoded protein: CASSLQGMNTEAFF.

This chain uses TRBV5-1 with TRBJ2-7; tentative D call: TRBD1 (5 bases). Trimming shortened V by 0 bases and J by 3 bases, and 10 bases separated the two germline ends. The CDR3 is made up of 14 amino acids. Germline lookup yields CDR1 SGHRS and CDR2 YFSETQ. The DNA of the CDR3 is TGCGCCAGCAGCTTGGACAGGCTCATCTACGAGCAGTACTTC. It codes for CASSLDRLIYEQYF.

The V gene is TRBV30, the J gene TRBJ2-4; 11 nucleotides match TRBD1. The CDR3 is 19 residues long. Trimming removed 4 bases from V and 3 bases from J; junction bases left unmatched: 17. Germline loops: CDR1 GTSNPN, CDR2 SVGIG (reference sequence). The CDR3 is CAWKSASQRDRGFKNIQYF. DNA for the CDR3: TGTGCCTGGAAATCGGCGTCCCAACGGGACAGGGGGTTCAAAAACATTCAGTACTTC.

This chain joins TRBV19 and TRBJ1-2; unclear D gene. The CDR3 loop spans 12 amino acids. Trimming cost V 5 bases and J 4 bases, with 8 bases left between them. CDR1 is LNHDA and CDR2 is SQIVND in the germline V gene (reference sequence). Here the CDR3 DNA reads TGTGCCAGTAGTTTCCCAGGCTATGGCTACACCTTC. Its translation: CASSFPGYGYTF.

The rearrangement uses TRBV30 and TRBJ2-5; TRBD1 aligns across 7 bases. The CDR3 loop spans 13 amino acids. V gave up 5 bases and J gave up 5 bases; unmatched junction bases: 8. CDR1 and CDR2 from the germline V gene are GTSNPN and SVGIG (reference sequence). In DNA form, the CDR3 reads TGTGCCTGGGTTAAGGGGGCAGTTGAGACCCAGTACTTC. As protein: CAWVKGAVETQYF. Filled out from reference TRBV30 and TRBJ2-5, the complete variable domain reads SQTIHQWPATLVQPVGSPLSLECTVEGTSNPNLYWYRQAAGRGLQLLFYSVGIGQISSEVPQNLSASRPQDRQFILSSKKLLLSDSGFYLCAWVKGAVETQYFGPGTRLLVL.

This sequence joins TRBV29-1 and TRBJ1-1; 11 positions match TRBD1. The CDR3 sequence is 14 residues long. J gave up 3 bases and V 6 bases, and 6 bases lay outside the gene matches. Germline CDR1 SQVTM, CDR2 ANQGSEA. CDR3 nucleotide sequence: TGCAGCGTGGGGACAGGGGGTTGGGACACTGAAGCTTTCTTT. The encoded protein is CSVGTGGWDTEAFF.